Sequencing of this TCR beta chain was carried out in a study of cytotoxic CD8 clonotypes in ibrutinib-treated CLL. Target depth was 1 in 200,000 to 1 in 1 million T cells, about 10x per clonotype. Here immunoSEQ multiplex PCR was the method, and the copy in TCRdb shows in-frame clones only, minus some. The sample comprises approximately 130,000 clones, about 85% of which are singletons, and about 3.3% rests with the top ten. Trimming stripped 4 bases from V and 8 bases from J, with 13 bases between. The CDR3 sequence is 13 residues long. Germline values: CDR1 SGHRS, CDR2 YFSETQ. Notes on the study in general: Few clonotypes were public, and these shrank or held steady under treatment. Sampling times, which were not matched between the groups, differed between sustained-remission patients and progressing patients.

Turning to this clone: Its matching antigen is unknown.

This TCR was recovered from a human donor with chronic lymphocytic leukemia. This sequence joins TRBV5-1 and TRBJ2-1; unclear D gene. The sequences come from PBMCs, collected after 24 months of ibrutinib treatment. CDR3 nucleotides: TGCGCCAGCAGCCCCGTAGTCGTCGATGAGCAGTTCTTC. Amino acid sequence: CASSPVVVDEQFF.